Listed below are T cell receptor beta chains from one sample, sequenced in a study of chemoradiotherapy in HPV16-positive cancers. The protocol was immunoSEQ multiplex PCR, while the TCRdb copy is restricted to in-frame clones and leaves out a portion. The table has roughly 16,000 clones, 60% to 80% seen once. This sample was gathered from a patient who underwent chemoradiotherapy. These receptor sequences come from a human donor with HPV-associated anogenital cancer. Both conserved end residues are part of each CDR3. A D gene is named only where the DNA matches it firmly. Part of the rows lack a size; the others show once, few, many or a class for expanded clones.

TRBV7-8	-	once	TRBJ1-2	TGTGCCAGCAGCATGTCAGGGATTAACTATGGCTACACCTTC	CASSMSGINYGYTF
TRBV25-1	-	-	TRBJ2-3	TGTGCCAGCAGTAGATCAGGGTTAGATACGCAGTATTTT	CASSRSGLDTQYF
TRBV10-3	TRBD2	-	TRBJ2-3	TGTGCCATCACCGCAGCGGGGGGTAGCACAGATACGCAGTATTTT	CAITAAGGSTDTQYF
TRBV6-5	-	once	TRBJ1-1	TGTGCCAGCAGCCCACTGATGAACACTGAAGCTTTCTTT	CASSPLMNTEAFF
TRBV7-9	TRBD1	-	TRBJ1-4	TGTGCCAGCAGCCGAATTGCAGGGGGCAGGGAGGAAAAACTGTTTTTT	CASSRIAGGREEKLFF
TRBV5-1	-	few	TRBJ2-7	TGCGCCAGCAGTGGATCGGGTTACGAGCAGTACTTC	CASSGSGYEQYF
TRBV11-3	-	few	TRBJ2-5	TGTGCCAGCAGCGGGGGCTACGGAGAGACCCAGTACTTC	CASSGGYGETQYF
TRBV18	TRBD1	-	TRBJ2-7	TGTGCCAGCTCGCCGGACAGGGTTTTTGGCGAGCAGTACTTC	CASSPDRVFGEQYF
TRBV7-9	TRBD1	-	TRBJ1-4	TGTGCCAGCAGCTTGGGTCTCGACAGGGGGGCTAATGAAAAACTGTTTTTT	CASSLGLDRGANEKLFF
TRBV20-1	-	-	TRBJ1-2	TGCAGTGTCAGCCCTAACTATGGCTACACCTTC	CSVSPNYGYTF
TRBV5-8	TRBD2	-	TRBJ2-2	TGTGCCAGCAGCTTACAGCGGGGGGCGAGCACCGGGGAGCTGTTTTTT	CASSLQRGASTGELFF
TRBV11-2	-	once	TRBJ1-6	TGTGCCAGCAGCTTAGCAGGTCTAGTGGACAGCCGATATTCACCCCTCCACTTT	CASSLAGLVDSRYSPLHF
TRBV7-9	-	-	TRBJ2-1	TGTGCCAGCAGCGACACAGGGAACCAGTTCTTC	CASSDTGNQFF
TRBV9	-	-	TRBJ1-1	TGTGCCAGCAGCGTAGACGGAAACACTGAAGCTTTCTTT	CASSVDGNTEAFF
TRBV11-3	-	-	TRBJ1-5	TGTGCCAGCAGCTTAGGATGGGGGGATTATAGCAATCAGCCCCAGCATTTT	CASSLGWGDYSNQPQHF
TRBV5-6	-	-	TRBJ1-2	TGTGCCAGCAGCCTAGGGGAGTGGAGCTATGGCTACACCTTC	CASSLGEWSYGYTF
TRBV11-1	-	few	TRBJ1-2	TGTGCCAGCAGCCAAGACGGCCTCACAGTCTATGGCTACACCTTC	CASSQDGLTVYGYTF
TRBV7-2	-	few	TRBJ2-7	TGTGCCAGCACCAGAGGGAGGAACTACGAGCAGTACTTC	CASTRGRNYEQYF
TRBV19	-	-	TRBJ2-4	TGTGCCAGTAGTATCGTGTTCAGCTCACTAGCCAAAAACATTCAGTACTTC	CASSIVFSSLAKNIQYF
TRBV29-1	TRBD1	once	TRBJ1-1	TGCAGCGTTGTAACAGGGGCAGGGGGTTTTACTGAAGCTTTCTTT	CSVVTGAGGFTEAFF
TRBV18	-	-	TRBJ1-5	TGTGCCAGCTCACCACCCTCCGGTCGGCTCAATCAGCCCCAGCATTTT	CASSPPSGRLNQPQHF
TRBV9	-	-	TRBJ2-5	TGTGCCAGCAGCGTAGGGCCTGGGGAGACCCAGTACTTC	CASSVGPGETQYF
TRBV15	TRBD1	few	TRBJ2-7	TGTGCCACCAGCAGAGGCCTCCCCGGGACAGGGGGTTACGAGCAGTACTTC	CATSRGLPGTGGYEQYF
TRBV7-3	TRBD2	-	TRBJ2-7	TGTGCCAGCAGCTTAAACGCGGGGGCCTACGAGCAGTACTTC	CASSLNAGAYEQYF
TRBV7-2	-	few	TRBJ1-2	TGTGCCAGCAGCTTAGCTGCAGGGTATGGCTACACCTTC	CASSLAAGYGYTF
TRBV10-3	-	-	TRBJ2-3	TGTGCCATCAGTGAAAACAGGGGAGGGAGCACAGATACGCAGTATTTT	CAISENRGGSTDTQYF
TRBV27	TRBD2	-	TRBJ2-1	TGTGCCAGCAGTCTGGATAGTAGCGGGGTCTCCTACAATGAGCAGTTCTTC	CASSLDSSGVSYNEQFF
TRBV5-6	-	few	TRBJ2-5	TGTGCCAGCAGCTTGGCTGGAACTTGGATCGCAGAGACCCAGTACTTC	CASSLAGTWIAETQYF
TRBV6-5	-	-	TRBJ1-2	TGTGCCAGCAGTTCCTCCTCCTTGGGGGGTTATGGCTACACCTTC	CASSSSSLGGYGYTF
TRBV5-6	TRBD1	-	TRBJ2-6	TGTGCCAGCAGCCGCCGGGACAGGGGGCCCACTGGGGCCAACGTCCTGACTTTC	CASSRRDRGPTGANVLTF
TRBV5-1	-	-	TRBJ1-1	TGCGCCAGCAGCTTATTGGGGGAGAACACTGAAGCTTTCTTT	CASSLLGENTEAFF
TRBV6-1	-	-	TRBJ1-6	TGTGCCAGCAAAGTTACAGAAAATTCACCCCTCCACTTT	CASKVTENSPLHF
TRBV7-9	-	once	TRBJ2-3	TGTGCCAGCAGCCTCCTGGGGGGAAGTACAGATACGCAGTATTTT	CASSLLGGSTDTQYF
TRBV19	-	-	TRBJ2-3	TGTGCCAGTAGTTTGGGGGCCTCCACAGATACGCAGTATTTT	CASSLGASTDTQYF
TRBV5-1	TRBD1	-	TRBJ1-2	TGCGCCAGCAGCTCGCCGGGACAGGGATGGGGTGGATCTGGCTACACCTTC	CASSSPGQGWGGSGYTF
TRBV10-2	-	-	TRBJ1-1	TGCGCCAGCAGCGCGCAGGGGAACACTGAAGCTTTCTTT	CASSAQGNTEAFF
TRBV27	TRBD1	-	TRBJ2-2	TGTGCCAGCAGCCAGGACAGGGGGCTCACCGGGGAGCTGTTTTTT	CASSQDRGLTGELFF
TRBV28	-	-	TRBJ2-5	TGTGCCAGCAGCGGACCGGGGCAGGGCGAGGAGACCCAGTACTTC	CASSGPGQGEETQYF
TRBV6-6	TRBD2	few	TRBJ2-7	TGTGCCAGCAGCCCGGGACTAGCGGTAACCTACGAGCAGTACTTC	CASSPGLAVTYEQYF
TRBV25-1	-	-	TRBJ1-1	TGTGCCAGCAGAGGACGGCCGAACACTGAAGCTTTCTTT	CASRGRPNTEAFF
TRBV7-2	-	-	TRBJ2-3	TGTGCCAGCAGCTTGAGGGCGCGAGATACGCAGTATTTT	CASSLRARDTQYF
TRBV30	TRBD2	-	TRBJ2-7	TGTGCCTGGAGCGTGGGACTAGCCAACGAGCAGTACTTC	CAWSVGLANEQYF
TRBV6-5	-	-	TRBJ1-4	TGTGCCAGCAGTCCGGGCCAAGCAACTAATGAAAAACTGTTTTTT	CASSPGQATNEKLFF
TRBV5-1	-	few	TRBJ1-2	TGCGCCAGCAGTTGGCAGGGAGATGGCTACACCTTC	CASSWQGDGYTF
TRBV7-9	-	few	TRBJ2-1	TGTGCCAGCAGCTTTACTAGTTCGGGTTTTAATGAGCAGTTCTTC	CASSFTSSGFNEQFF
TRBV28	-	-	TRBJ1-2	TGTGCCAGCAGTTTATATCCAGGGCTAGGCTATGGCTACACCTTC	CASSLYPGLGYGYTF
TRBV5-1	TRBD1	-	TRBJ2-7	TGCGCCAGCAGCGAGACAGGGATTAACTCGGGAGAGCAGTACTTC	CASSETGINSGEQYF
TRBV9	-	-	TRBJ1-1	TGTGCCAGCAGCGTAATCAGCTCGAACACTGAAGCTTTCTTT	CASSVISSNTEAFF
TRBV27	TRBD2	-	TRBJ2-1	TGTGCCAGCAGCCCAGTTTGGGGAGGGCGGGCGAATGAGCAGTTCTTC	CASSPVWGGRANEQFF
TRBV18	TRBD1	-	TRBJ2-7	TGTGCCAGCTCACCGCGGACAGGGGGATCCTACGAGCAGTACTTC	CASSPRTGGSYEQYF
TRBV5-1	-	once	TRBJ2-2	TGCGCCAGCACCGAGACAGTGAACACCGGGGAGCTGTTTTTT	CASTETVNTGELFF
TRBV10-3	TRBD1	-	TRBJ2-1	TGTGCCTCTCGGACAGGCCATAATGAGCAGTTCTTC	CASRTGHNEQFF
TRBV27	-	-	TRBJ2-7	TGTGCCAGCAGTTTAGGGGGGAGTAGCTCCTACGAGCAGTACTTC	CASSLGGSSSYEQYF